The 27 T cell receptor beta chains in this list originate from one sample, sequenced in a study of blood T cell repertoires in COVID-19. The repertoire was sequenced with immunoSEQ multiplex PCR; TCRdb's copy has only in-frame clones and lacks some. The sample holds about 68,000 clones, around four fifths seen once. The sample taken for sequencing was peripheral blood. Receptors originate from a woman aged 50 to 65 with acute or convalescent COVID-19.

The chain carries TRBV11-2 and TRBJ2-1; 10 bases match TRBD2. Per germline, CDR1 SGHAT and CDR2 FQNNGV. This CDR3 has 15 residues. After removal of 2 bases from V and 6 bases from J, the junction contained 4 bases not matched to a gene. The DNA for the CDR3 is TGTGCCAGCAGCTTACCGCTAGCGGGGGCCAATGAGCAGTTCTTC. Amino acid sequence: CASSLPLAGANEQFF.

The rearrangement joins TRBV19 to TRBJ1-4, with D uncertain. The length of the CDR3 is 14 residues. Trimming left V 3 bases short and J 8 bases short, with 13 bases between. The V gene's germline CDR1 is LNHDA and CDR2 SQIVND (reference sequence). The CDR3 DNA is TGTGCCAGTAGTATCCTGAGGACTGCAGAAAAACTGTTTTTT. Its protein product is CASSILRTAEKLFF.

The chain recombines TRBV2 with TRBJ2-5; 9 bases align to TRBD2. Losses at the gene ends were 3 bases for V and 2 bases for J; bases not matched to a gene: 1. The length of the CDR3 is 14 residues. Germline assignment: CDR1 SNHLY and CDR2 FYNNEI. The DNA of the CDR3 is TGTGCCAGCAGTGACCTAGCGGGGCAAGAGACCCAGTACTTC. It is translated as CASSDLAGQETQYF.

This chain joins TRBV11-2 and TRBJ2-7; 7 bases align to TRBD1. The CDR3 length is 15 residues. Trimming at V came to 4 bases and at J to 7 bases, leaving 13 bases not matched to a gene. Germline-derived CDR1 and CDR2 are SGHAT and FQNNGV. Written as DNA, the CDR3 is TGTGCCAGCAGCTCGACAGGGTCTGTTCCGGGAGAGCAGTACTTC. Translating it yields CASSSTGSVPGEQYF. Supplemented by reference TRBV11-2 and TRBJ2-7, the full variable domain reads EAGVAQSPRYKIIEKRQSVAFWCNPISGHATLYWYQQILGQGPKLLIQFQNNGVVDDSQLPKDRFSAERLKGVDSTLKIQPAKLEDSAVYLCASSSTGSVPGEQYFGPGTRLTVT.

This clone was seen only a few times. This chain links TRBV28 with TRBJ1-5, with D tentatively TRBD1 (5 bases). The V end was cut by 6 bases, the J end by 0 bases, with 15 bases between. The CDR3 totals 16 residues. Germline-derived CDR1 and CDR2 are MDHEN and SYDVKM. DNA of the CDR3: TGTGCCAGCAGCAGAACCGGGACTTCTAGCAATCAGCCCCAGCATTTT. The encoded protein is CASSRTGTSSNQPQHF.

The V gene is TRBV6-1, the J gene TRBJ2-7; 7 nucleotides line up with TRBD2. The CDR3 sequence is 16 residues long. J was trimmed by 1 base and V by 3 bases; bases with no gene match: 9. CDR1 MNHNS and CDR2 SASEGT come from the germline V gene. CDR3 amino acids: CASSDGGRSISYEQYF. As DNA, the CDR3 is TGTGCCAGCAGTGACGGCGGGAGATCTATTTCCTACGAGCAGTACTTC.

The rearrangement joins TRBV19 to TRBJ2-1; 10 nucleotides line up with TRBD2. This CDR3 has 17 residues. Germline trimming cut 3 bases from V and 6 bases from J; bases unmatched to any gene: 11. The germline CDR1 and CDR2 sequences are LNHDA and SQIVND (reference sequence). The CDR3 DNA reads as TGTGCCAGTAGTATTTATCTAACTAGCGGGATCGGCAATGAGCAGTTCTTC. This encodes CASSIYLTSGIGNEQFF. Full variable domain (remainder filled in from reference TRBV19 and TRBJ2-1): DGGITQSPKYLFRKEGQNVTLSCEQNLNHDAMYWYRQDPGQGLRLIYYSQIVNDFQKGDIAEGYSVSREKKESFPLTVTSAQKNPTAFYLCASSIYLTSGIGNEQFFGPGTRLTVL.

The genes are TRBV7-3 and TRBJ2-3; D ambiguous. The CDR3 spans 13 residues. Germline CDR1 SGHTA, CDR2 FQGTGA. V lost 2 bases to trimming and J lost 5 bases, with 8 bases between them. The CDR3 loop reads CASSLGSGDTQYF. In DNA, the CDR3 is TGTGCCAGCAGCTTAGGTTCGGGAGATACGCAGTATTTT.

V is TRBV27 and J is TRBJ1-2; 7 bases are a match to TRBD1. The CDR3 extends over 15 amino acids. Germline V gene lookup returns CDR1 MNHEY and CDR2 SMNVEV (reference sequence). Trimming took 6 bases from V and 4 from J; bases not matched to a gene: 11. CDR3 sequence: CASSLTPGTVYGYTF. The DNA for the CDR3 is TGTGCCAGCAGCCTCACCCCAGGGACAGTCTATGGCTACACCTTC.

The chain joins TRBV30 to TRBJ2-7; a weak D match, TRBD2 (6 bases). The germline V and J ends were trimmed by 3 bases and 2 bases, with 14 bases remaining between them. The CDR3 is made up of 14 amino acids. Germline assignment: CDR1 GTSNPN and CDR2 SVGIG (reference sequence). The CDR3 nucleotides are TGTGCCTGGAGAGTAGGTCCGGGGGCCTACGAGCAGTACTTC. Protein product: CAWRVGPGAYEQYF.

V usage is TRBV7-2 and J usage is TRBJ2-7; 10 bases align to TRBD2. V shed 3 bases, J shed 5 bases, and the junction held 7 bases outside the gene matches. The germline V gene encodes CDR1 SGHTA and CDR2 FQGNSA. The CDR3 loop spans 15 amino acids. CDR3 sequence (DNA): TGTGCCAGCAGCTTTTCTAGCGGGAGTACCCACGAGCAGTACTTC. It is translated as CASSFSSGSTHEQYF.

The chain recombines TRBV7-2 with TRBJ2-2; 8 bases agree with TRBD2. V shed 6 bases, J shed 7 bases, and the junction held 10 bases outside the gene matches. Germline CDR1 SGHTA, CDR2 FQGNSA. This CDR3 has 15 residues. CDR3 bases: TGTGCCAGCAGATTCGGGGGGGCGTCCAGCGGGGAGCTGTTTTTT. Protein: CASRFGGASSGELFF.

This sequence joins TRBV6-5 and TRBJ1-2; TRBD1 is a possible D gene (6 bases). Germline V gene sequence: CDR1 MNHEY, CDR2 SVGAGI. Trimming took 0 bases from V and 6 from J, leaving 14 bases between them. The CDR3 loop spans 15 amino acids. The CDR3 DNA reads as TGTGCCAGCAGTTACTCGAGGGAGGGGGGCAATGGCTACACCTTC. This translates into CASSYSREGGNGYTF.

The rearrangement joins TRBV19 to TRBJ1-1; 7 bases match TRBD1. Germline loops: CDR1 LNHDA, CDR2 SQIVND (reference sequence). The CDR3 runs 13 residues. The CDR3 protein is CARRDRKNTEAFF. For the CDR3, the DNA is TGTGCTAGACGGGACAGAAAAAACACTGAAGCTTTCTTT.

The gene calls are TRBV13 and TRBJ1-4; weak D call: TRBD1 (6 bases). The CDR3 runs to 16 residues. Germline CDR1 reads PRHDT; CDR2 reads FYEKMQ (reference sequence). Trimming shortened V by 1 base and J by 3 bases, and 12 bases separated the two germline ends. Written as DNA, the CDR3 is TGTGCCAGCAGCTTAGTTCGACAGGACTCTAATGAAAAACTGTTTTTT. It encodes CASSLVRQDSNEKLFF.

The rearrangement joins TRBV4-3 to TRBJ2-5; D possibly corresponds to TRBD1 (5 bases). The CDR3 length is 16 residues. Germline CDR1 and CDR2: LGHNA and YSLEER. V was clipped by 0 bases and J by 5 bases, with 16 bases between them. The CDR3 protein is CASSQDRTRVSETQYF. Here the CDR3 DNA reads TGCGCCAGCAGCCAAGACAGGACCAGGGTGAGCGAGACCCAGTACTTC.

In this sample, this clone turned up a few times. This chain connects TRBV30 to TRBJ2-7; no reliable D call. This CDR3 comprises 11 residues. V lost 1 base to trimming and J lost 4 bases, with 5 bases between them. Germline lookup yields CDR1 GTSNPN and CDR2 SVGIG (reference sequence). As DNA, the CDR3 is TGTGCCTGGAGTGAACGGTACGAGCAGTACTTC. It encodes CAWSERYEQYF.

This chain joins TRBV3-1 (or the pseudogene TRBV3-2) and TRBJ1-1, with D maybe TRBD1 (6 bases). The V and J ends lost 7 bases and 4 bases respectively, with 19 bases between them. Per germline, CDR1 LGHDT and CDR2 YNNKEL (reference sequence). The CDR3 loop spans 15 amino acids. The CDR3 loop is CASTALMGALTEAFF. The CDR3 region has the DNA TGTGCCAGCACCGCATTAATGGGGGCCCTCACTGAAGCTTTCTTT.

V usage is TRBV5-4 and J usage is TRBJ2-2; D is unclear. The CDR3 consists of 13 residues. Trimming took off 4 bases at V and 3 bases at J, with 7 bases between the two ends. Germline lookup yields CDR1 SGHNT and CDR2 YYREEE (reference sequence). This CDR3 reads CASSPPDTGELFF. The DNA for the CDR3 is TGTGCCAGCAGCCCACCGGACACCGGGGAGCTGTTTTTT.

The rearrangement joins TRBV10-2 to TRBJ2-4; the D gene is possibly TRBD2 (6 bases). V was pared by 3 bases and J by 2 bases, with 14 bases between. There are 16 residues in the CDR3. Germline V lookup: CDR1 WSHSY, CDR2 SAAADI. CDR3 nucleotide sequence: TGCGCCAGCAGTGATTCGTTTGGGGGGACCAAAAACATTCAGTACTTC. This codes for CASSDSFGGTKNIQYF.

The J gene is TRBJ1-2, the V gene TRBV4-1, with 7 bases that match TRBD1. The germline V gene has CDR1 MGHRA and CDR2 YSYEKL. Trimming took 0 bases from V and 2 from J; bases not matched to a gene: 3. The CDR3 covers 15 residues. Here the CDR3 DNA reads TGCGCCAGCAGCCAAGACCCACAGGGGAACTATGGCTACACCTTC. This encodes CASSQDPQGNYGYTF.

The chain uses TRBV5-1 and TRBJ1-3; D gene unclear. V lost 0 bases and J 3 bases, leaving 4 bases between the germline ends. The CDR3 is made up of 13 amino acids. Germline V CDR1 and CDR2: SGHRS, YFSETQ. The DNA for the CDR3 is TGCGCCAGCAGCTTGGGAGATGGAAACACCATATATTTT. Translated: CASSLGDGNTIYF.

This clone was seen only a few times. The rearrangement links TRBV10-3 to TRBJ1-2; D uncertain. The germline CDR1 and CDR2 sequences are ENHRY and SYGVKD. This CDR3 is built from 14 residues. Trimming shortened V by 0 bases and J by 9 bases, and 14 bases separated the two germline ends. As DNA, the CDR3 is TGTGCCATCAGTGAGTCGCGGTTAGCGGGGAGCTACACCTTC. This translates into CAISESRLAGSYTF.

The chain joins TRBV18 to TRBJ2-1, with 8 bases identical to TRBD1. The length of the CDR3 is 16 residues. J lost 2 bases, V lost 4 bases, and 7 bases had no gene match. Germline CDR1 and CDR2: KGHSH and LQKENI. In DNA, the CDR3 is TGTGCCAGCTCACGCTCCGGGACAGGAGCCTACAATGAGCAGTTCTTC. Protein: CASSRSGTGAYNEQFF.

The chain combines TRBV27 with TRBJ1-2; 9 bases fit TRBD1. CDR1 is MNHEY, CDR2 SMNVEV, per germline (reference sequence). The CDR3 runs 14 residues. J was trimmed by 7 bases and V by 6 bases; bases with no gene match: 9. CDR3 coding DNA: TGTGCCAGCAGGGAACAGGGGGCAGTTGGTGGCTACACCTTC. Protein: CASREQGAVGGYTF.

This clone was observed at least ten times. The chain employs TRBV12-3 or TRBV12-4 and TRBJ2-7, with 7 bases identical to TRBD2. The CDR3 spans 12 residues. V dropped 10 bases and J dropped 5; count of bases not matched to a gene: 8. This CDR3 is CATSAGPHEQYF. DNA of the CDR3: TGTGCCACCTCAGCGGGACCACACGAGCAGTACTTC.

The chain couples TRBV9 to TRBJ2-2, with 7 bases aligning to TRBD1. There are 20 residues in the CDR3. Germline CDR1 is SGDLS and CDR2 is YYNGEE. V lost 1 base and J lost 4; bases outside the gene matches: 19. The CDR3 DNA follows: TGTGCCAGCAGCGTATCACCAGTCGGTTTAGGGGGCGGTTTCACCGGGGAGCTGTTTTTT. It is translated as CASSVSPVGLGGGFTGELFF.